This TCR beta chain was obtained from a study of blood T cell repertoires in COVID-19 (TCRdb year 2020). With regard to the full study: The collaborator samples originated in the United States, Italy and Spain and spanned the acute and convalescent phases of COVID-19. The repertoires were made available in a free public database intended to serve as a resource for research on the immune response to SARS-CoV-2. The material from the prospective study consisted of cDNA or gDNA derived from T cells, B-cell-depleted T cells, or PBMCs. Deeply sampled blood TCRbeta repertoires from subjects exposed to, actively infected with, or recovered from COVID-19 were included in the dataset. Samples came from the ongoing ImmuneRACE study (first 160 participants) plus 1,254 subjects from 6 global collaborators. Sample metadata almost always included a de-identified subject ID, COVID-19 status, age in years and sex. Where HLA class I and class II types were available, the types were taken from metadata supplied by the sample provider, not from assay-based typing. The study at large found these results: The amount of clinical and demographic metadata varied by source and participant and was provided uncurated.

The immunoSEQ Assay, a bias-controlled multiplex PCR, was used to amplify TCRbeta CDR3 regions from genomic DNA. The study's processing was this. The number of nucleated cells in each sample was estimated by amplification of reference gene primers within the assay. Sequence reads were collapsed and filtered to measure the absolute abundance of every unique TCRbeta CDR3 rearrangement. For each sample, productive Simpson clonality was calculated as the square root of Simpson's diversity index across productive rearrangements. In its TCRdb copy, this immuneACCESS table keeps in-frame sequences only and misses some clones. Where compared with another copy, unresolved V genes explain less than half of these, and the others have no known cause. The DNA was the basis for D and trimming; V, J and clone size are from that table. The sample table lists around 130,000 clones, approximately 87% of them with a count of one. Of the sample, 2% to 2.5% falls within the top ten clones.

Whole blood was collected in K2EDTA tubes by collaborating institutions according to the institutions' own protocols. For TCRbeta analysis, collaborator samples were shipped as frozen whole blood, as isolated PBMCs, or as DNA extracted from either sample type. Notes on this clone: Its antigen remains undetermined. The sample holds no much larger clone one base away, and base qualities are not on file.

Taken from cysteine to phenylalanine, the CDR3 has 16 residues. The sequence is cut down to CDR3 DNA, 48 bases in frame from base 1. For this chain, trimming is 1 base at the V end and 5 bases at the J end, and the number of junction bases without a gene match is 5. CDR1 and CDR2 are drawn from the germline V gene: LGHNA, YSLEER. Here the chain combines TRBV4-3 and TRBJ1-6, with 7 bases in between that match TRBD1. The receptor was isolated from a woman between 50 and 59 years old with acute or convalescent COVID-19. What was sequenced was peripheral blood. The DNA sequence is as follows: TGCGCCAGCAGCCAAGCCCCCAGGGGGAATAATTCACCCCTCCACTTT. Its coded protein is CASSQAPRGNNSPLHF.